Reported below is one TCR beta chain. Trimming removed 6 bases at V and 0 bases at J, with 9 bases between. The CDR3 contains 15 residues. Germline V gene sequence: CDR1 SGHVS, CDR2 FNYEAQ. The PCR ran on 60 Vbeta and 13 Jbeta primers. The repertoire was sequenced with immunoSEQ multiplex PCR; TCRdb's copy has only in-frame clones and lacks some. Of about 160,000 clones in the sample, about two thirds were seen once. This entry is derived from a study of cytomegalovirus exposure and HLA in healthy donors. The source of this sequence is a young woman in good health and CMV-seronegative. Sequencing was done on a sample of PBMCs. This chain joins TRBV7-6 and TRBJ2-6; D is uncertain. This CDR3 is CASSPVFSGANVLTF. The CDR3 bases are TGTGCCAGCAGTCCTGTTTTCTCTGGGGCCAACGTCCTGACTTTC. Supplemented by reference TRBV7-6 and TRBJ2-6, the full variable domain reads GAGVSQSPRYKVTKRGQDVALRCDPISGHVSLYWYRQALGQGPEFLTYFNYEAQQDKSGLPNDRFSAERPEGSISTLTIQRTEQRDSAMYRCASSPVFSGANVLTFGAGSRLTVL.